By sample share, the clone carrying this T cell receptor beta chain is medium-sized. Its cognate antigen is unknown. The read gets to within 3 residues of the CDR3 end, and the germline J gene fills in the rest. The record originates from a study of T cell clonality in common variable immunodeficiency. Whole-study findings and limits: What drives increased CVID clonality needs T cell subpopulation sequencing.

Using immunoSEQ multiplex PCR, the repertoire was profiled, and TCRdb retains in-frame clones only, with some absent. This sample carries 45,000 to 65,000 clones, none of them present only once. CDR3 size: 13 residues. V was shortened by 10 bases and J by 5 bases, with 12 bases between the two germline ends. Looked up from germline, CDR1 is MNHEY and CDR2 is SVGEGT. The clonotype originates from a person aged 18 to 75 in good health. The chain joins TRBV6-2 or TRBV6-3 to TRBJ1-6, with D uncertain. Input material: peripheral blood mononuclear cells. The covered CDR3 bases are TGTGCCATCCAGAAATCAGATAATTCACCC. It specifies CAIQKSDNSP. The entire CDR3 protein is CAIQKSDNSPLHF.